Below, one T cell receptor beta chain is given with its context. Trimming removed 5 bases from V and 2 bases from J; junction bases left unmatched: 16. CDR3 length equals 18 residues. Germline V gene lookup returns CDR1 LNHNV and CDR2 YYDKDF (reference sequence). This sample is drawn from a study of blood T cell repertoires in COVID-19. About the study: Researchers got acute and convalescent COVID-19 samples from the United States, Italy and Spain. Sources were T cells, B-cell-depleted T cells, or PBMCs; the material itself was cDNA or gDNA.

Study processing details: Estimated nucleated cell counts came from reference gene primer amplification. TCRdb keeps only in-frame clones here, not all; method: immunoSEQ multiplex PCR. V and J calls and clone size are copied from that table; D and trimming were computed from the DNA. The repertoire includes 310,000 or so clones, 88% of them detected once, and approximately 11% sits in the top ten. Seattle's cohort entered during active infection and was followed longitudinally. The sequenced material came from peripheral blood. The sequence came from a woman aged 25 to 39 with COVID-19, enrolled during active disease. The chain recombines TRBV15 with TRBJ1-2; 8 nucleotides line up with TRBD1. The CDR3: CATSGRTDRTGLNYGYTF. In DNA, the CDR3 is TGTGCCACCAGCGGCCGCACTGACCGGACAGGGCTGAACTATGGCTACACCTTC.